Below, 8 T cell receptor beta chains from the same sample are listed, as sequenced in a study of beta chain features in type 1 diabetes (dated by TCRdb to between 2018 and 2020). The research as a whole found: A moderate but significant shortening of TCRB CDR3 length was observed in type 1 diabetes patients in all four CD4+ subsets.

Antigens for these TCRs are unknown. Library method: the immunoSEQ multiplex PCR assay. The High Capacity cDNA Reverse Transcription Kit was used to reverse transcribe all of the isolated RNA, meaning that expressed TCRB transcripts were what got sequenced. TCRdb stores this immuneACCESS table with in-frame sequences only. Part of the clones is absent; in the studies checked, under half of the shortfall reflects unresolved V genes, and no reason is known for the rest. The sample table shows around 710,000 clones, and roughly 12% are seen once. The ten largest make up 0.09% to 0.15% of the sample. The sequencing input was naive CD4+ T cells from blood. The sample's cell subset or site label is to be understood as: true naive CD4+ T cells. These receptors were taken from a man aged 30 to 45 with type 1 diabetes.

In nucleotides, the CDR3 is TGTGCCAGCTCACCCAGTGGACAGGGTGGGGGTAATGAGCAGTTCTTC. Amino acid sequence: CASSPSGQGGGNEQFF. V and J are TRBV18 and TRBJ2-1; TRBD1 aligns across 8 bases. After removal of 3 bases from V and 7 bases from J, the junction contained 11 bases not matched to a gene. The CDR3 spans 16 residues. Germline V gene data show CDR1 as KGHSH and CDR2 as LQKENI.

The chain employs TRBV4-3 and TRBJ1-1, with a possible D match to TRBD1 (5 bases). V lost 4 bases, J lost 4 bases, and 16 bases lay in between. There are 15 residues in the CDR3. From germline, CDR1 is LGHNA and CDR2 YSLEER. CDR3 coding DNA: TGCGCCAGCAGCCCTCAGGGACCTAAGAGCACTGAAGCTTTCTTT. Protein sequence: CASSPQGPKSTEAFF.

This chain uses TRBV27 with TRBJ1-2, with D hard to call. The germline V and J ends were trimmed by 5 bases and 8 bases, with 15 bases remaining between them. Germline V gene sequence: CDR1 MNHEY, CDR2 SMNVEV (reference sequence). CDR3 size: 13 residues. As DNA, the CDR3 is TGTGCCAGCAGTACCCCCACCTTCGAGGGCTACACCTTC. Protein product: CASSTPTFEGYTF.

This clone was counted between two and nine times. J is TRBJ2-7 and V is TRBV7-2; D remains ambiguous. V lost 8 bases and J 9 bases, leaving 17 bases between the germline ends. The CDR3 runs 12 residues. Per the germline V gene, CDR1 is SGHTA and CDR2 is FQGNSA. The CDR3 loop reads CASSPDVLRQYF. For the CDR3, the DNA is TGTGCCAGCTCTCCCGATGTCCTCCGGCAGTACTTC.

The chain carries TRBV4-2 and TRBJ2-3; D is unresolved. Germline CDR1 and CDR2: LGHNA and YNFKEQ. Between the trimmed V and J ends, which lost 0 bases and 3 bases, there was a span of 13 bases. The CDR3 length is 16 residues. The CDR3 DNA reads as TGTGCCAGCAGCCAAGATTGGAGTCGAGAGACAGATACGCAGTATTTT. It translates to CASSQDWSRETDTQYF.

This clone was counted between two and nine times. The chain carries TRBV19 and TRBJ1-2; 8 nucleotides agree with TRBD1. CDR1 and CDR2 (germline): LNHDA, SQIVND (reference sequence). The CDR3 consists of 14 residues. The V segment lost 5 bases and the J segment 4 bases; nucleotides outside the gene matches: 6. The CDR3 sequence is CASSPRTGPYGYTF. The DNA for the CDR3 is TGTGCCAGTAGTCCCAGGACAGGGCCCTATGGCTACACCTTC.

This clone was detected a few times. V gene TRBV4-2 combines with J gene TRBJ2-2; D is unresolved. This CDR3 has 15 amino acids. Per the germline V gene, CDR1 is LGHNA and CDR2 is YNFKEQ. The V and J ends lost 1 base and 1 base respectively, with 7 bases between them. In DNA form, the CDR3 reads TGTGCCAGCAGCCAAGCTGGTCAGAACACCGGGGAGCTGTTTTTT. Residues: CASSQAGQNTGELFF.

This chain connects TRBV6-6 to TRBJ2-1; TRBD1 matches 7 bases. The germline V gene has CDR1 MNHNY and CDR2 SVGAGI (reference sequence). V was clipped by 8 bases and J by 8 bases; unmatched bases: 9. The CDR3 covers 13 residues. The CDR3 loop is CASETGLVDEQFF. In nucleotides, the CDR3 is TGTGCCAGCGAGACAGGGTTGGTGGATGAGCAGTTCTTC.